Ten or more counts support the clone carrying this T cell receptor beta chain. Its specificity is not known. The TCR beta library used iRepertoire HTBI primers with Arm-PCR amplification of CDR3. TCRdb re-derived calls from the multiplex PCR reads in MiXCR, one entry per CDR3 protein. Of roughly 220,000 distinct CDR3 sequences in the sample, about 18% were seen once. The CDR3 length is 12 residues. The germline V and J ends were trimmed by 3 bases and 4 bases, with 7 bases remaining between them. Germline assignment: CDR1 DFQATT and CDR2 SNEGSKA (reference sequence). As for time point: newly diagnosed GD, antithyroid drugs for less than 3 months. Extracted PBMC RNA gave rise to the TCR library. The sample originates from a study of regulatory T cells in long-lasting Graves disease. Background on the study: Graves' cases, newly diagnosed, had used antithyroid drugs under 3 months.

The study, taken as a whole, reports: Limited samples may have lowered accuracy. With persistent disease, TRBV28, TRBJ1-2 and TRBJ2-5 were the favored segments.

V is TRBV20-1 and J is TRBJ2-1, with D possibly being TRBD2 (5 bases). The sequenced sample was peripheral blood mononuclear cells (PBMCs), obtained at new diagnosis, from a patient treated with antithyroid drugs. The clonotype was recovered from a female donor with Graves disease. In nucleotides, the CDR3 is TGCAGTGCTAGTAGCGAGTACAATGAGCAGTTCTTC. Its protein is CSASSEYNEQFF.